These 29 T cell receptor beta chains were all obtained from the same sample, sequenced in a study of identical twins. One entry per CDR3 protein results from TCRdb running MiXCR on the 5' RACE reads. The sample lists 500,000 or so distinct CDR3 sequences; roughly an eighth were seen once. These sequences were also reported in another study, on yellow fever vaccine responses in identical twins.

Sequenced input: CD4+ T cells sorted from blood. Every receptor here comes from a woman aged 18 to 35 in good health.

This clonotype was recorded many times. V and J are TRBV5-1 and TRBJ2-7, with TRBD1 matching over 10 bases. CDR3 size: 15 residues. The germline CDR1 and CDR2 sequences are SGHRS and YFSETQ. V was pared by 0 bases and J by 7 bases, with 7 bases of the junction left unmatched. The CDR3 loop is CASSLVGQGSDEQYF. For the CDR3, the DNA is TGCGCCAGCAGCTTGGTGGGACAGGGGTCCGATGAGCAGTACTTC.

The sample holds a few counts of this clonotype. This chain joins TRBV18 and TRBJ2-7; 10 nucleotides agree with TRBD1. The CDR3 loop spans 14 amino acids. V lost 5 bases and J lost 3; bases outside the gene matches: 4. CDR1 is KGHSH and CDR2 is LQKENI in the germline V gene. The CDR3 sequence: CASSTGTGVYEQYF. The CDR3 DNA is TGTGCCAGCTCAACCGGGACAGGGGTCTACGAGCAGTACTTC.

V is TRBV2 and J is TRBJ2-1; no definite D call. The CDR3 is 13 amino acids. The V end was cut by 2 bases, the J end by 11 bases, with 13 bases between. Germline V gene sequence: CDR1 SNHLY, CDR2 FYNNEI. The CDR3 sequence is CASSESIFVKQFF. DNA for the CDR3: TGTGCCAGCAGTGAAAGTATTTTCGTCAAGCAGTTCTTC.

This sequence joins TRBV5-1 and TRBJ2-1; D may correspond to TRBD1 or TRBD2 (6 bases each). Trimming left V 0 bases short and J 0 bases short, with 10 bases between. The CDR3 sequence is 16 residues long. Germline values: CDR1 SGHRS, CDR2 YFSETQ. CDR3 bases: TGCGCCAGCAGCTTGGATGGGGGGCGCTCCTACAATGAGCAGTTCTTC. The encoded protein is CASSLDGGRSYNEQFF. Using reference TRBV5-1 and TRBJ2-1 for the parts outside the CDR3, the full variable domain is KAGVTQTPRYLIKTRGQQVTLSCSPISGHRSVSWYQQTPGQGLQFLFEYFSETQRNKGNFPGRFSGRQFSNSRSEMNVSTLELGDSALYLCASSLDGGRSYNEQFFGPGTRLTVL.

This clonotype was observed many times. The chain carries TRBV2 and TRBJ2-5; 10 nucleotides align to TRBD2. Germline V gene sequence: CDR1 SNHLY, CDR2 FYNNEI. The length of the CDR3 is 16 residues. With V trimmed by 8 bases and J by 2 bases, 11 bases remained unmatched. The CDR3 nucleotides are TGTGCCAGCCTTCTGCCGACTAGCGGGCCACAAGAGACCCAGTACTTC. The encoded protein is CASLLPTSGPQETQYF.

This clonotype has only a few counts. The chain is built from TRBV24-1 and TRBJ2-7, with no clear D. The CDR3 has 16 amino acids. V was cut by 2 bases and J by 4 bases, with 17 bases left in between. Germline CDR1 reads KGHDR; CDR2 reads SFDVKD. The CDR3 DNA is TGTGCCACCAGTGATTCTAGGGCAGCCTTCGGTTACGAGCAGTACTTC. Translation: CATSDSRAAFGYEQYF.

This clonotype has a handful of counts. V is TRBV4-3 and J is TRBJ2-7; 7 nucleotides match TRBD1. Trimming took 3 bases from V and 2 from J; bases not matched to a gene: 4. The CDR3 loop spans 14 amino acids. Germline values: CDR1 LGHNA, CDR2 YSLEER. The DNA of the CDR3 is TGCGCCAGCAGCCAGTCGACAGGGACCTACGAGCAGTACTTC. This codes for CASSQSTGTYEQYF.

A few counts support this clonotype. The chain joins TRBV28 to TRBJ1-3; D is undetermined. The CDR3 extends over 12 amino acids. Between the trimmed V and J ends, which lost 2 bases and 4 bases, there was a span of 3 bases. Germline CDR1 MDHEN, CDR2 SYDVKM. As DNA, the CDR3 is TGTGCCAGCAGTTTACAGGGAAACACCATATATTTT. Translation: CASSLQGNTIYF.

This clonotype was seen only a few times. The chain couples TRBV7-2 to TRBJ2-5, with a possible D match to TRBD2 (5 bases). The CDR3 extends over 14 amino acids. Germline V gives CDR1 SGHTA, CDR2 FQGNSA. The V gene lost 1 base and the J gene lost 4 bases, with 10 bases spanning the gap. CDR3 sequence reads: CASSLDPGGETQYF. The DNA of the CDR3 is TGTGCCAGCAGCTTAGACCCCGGAGGAGAGACCCAGTACTTC.

The chain joins TRBV19 to TRBJ2-7; D might be TRBD1 (6 bases). Germline V lookup: CDR1 LNHDA, CDR2 SQIVND (reference sequence). Deletions cut 3 bases from V and 3 bases from J, with 15 bases between. This CDR3 has 15 amino acids. The CDR3 DNA reads TGTGCCAGTAGTATGCAGCTTTTAGGGGGCTACGAGCAGTACTTC. The encoded protein is CASSMQLLGGYEQYF.

The V call is TRBV5-6, the J call TRBJ1-1; TRBD1 is a possible D gene (5 bases). Trimming removed 2 bases from V and 6 bases from J, with 14 bases in between. Germline CDR1 is SGHDT and CDR2 is YYEEEE. The length of the CDR3 is 14 residues. The CDR3 reads CASSLTAGSPEAFF. DNA of the CDR3: TGTGCCAGCAGCTTAACCGCAGGGTCCCCTGAAGCTTTCTTT.

This clonotype showed up just a few times. The rearrangement joins TRBV20-1 to TRBJ2-7, with D possibly matching TRBD1 (5 bases). CDR1 is DFQATT, CDR2 SNEGSKA, per germline (reference sequence). There are 15 residues in the CDR3. The V gene lost 0 bases and the J gene lost 2 bases, with 14 bases spanning the gap. CDR3 DNA: TGCAGTGCTAGAGATCATTGGGGCGGAACCTACGAGCAGTACTTC. It encodes CSARDHWGGTYEQYF.

This clonotype has a handful of counts. The rearrangement joins TRBV5-8 to TRBJ1-5, with D unresolved. V was clipped by 0 bases and J by 1 base, with 5 bases between them. This CDR3 has 14 amino acids. Germline CDR1 is SGHTS and CDR2 is YDEGEE. The CDR3 spells CASSLVLSNQPQHF. CDR3 nucleotide sequence: TGTGCCAGCAGCTTGGTTCTAAGCAATCAGCCCCAGCATTTT.

This clonotype has just a few counts. The gene calls are TRBV10-3 and TRBJ2-5; no reliable D call. The CDR3 runs to 15 residues. Trimming cost V 2 bases and J 1 base, with 11 bases left between them. Germline values: CDR1 ENHRY, CDR2 SYGVKD. The CDR3 sequence: CAISERSQIQETQYF. CDR3 DNA: TGTGCCATCAGTGAGAGGTCGCAAATCCAAGAGACCCAGTACTTC.

This clonotype came up a few times. The rearrangement joins TRBV18 to TRBJ2-1; the match to TRBD2 covers 13 bases. Germline-derived CDR1 and CDR2 are KGHSH and LQKENI. The CDR3 contains 16 residues. Trimming cost V 3 bases and J 8 bases; bases outside gene matches: 7. CDR3 nucleotides: TGTGCCAGCTCACCTTGGACTAGCGGGAGTCTGGATGAGCAGTTCTTC. Protein product: CASSPWTSGSLDEQFF.

The chain uses TRBV3-1 and TRBJ2-7; D is unclear. The CDR3 has 13 residues. The V gene lost 1 base and the J gene lost 7 bases, with 11 bases spanning the gap. CDR1 and CDR2 (germline): LGHDT, YNNKEL (reference sequence). CDR3 protein: CASSQALQLEQYF. In nucleotides, the CDR3 is TGTGCCAGCAGCCAAGCGCTTCAGTTAGAGCAGTACTTC.

The gene calls are TRBV7-2 and TRBJ2-5, with TRBD2 matching 8 bases. Germline assignment: CDR1 SGHTA and CDR2 FQGNSA. CDR3 size: 15 residues. V lost 4 bases and J lost 6; bases outside the gene matches: 10. CDR3 in DNA: TGTGCCAGCAGCTCGCGGGGGGCTCCCTTACAGACCCAGTACTTC. As protein: CASSSRGAPLQTQYF.

This clonotype showed up just a few times. CDR3 in amino acids: CASRRTSGGAQNEQFF. DNA for the CDR3: TGTGCCAGCAGGCGGACTAGCGGGGGGGCTCAGAATGAGCAGTTCTTC. This chain links TRBV12-3 or TRBV12-4 with TRBJ2-1, with 15 bases fitting TRBD2. This CDR3 is 16 amino acids long. V shed 6 bases, J shed 7 bases, and the junction held 7 bases outside the gene matches.

The sample holds a few counts of this clonotype. The chain joins TRBV20-1 to TRBJ2-7, with 10 bases lining up with TRBD2. J lost 6 bases, V lost 1 base, and 6 bases had no gene match. This CDR3 contains 14 residues. CDR1 is DFQATT, CDR2 SNEGSKA, per germline (reference sequence). CDR3 sequence: CSARGGLAIFEQYF. CDR3 DNA: TGCAGTGCTAGAGGGGGACTAGCGATCTTCGAGCAGTACTTC.

The chain has TRBV19 and TRBJ1-1; D is unclear. The germline V and J ends were trimmed by 9 bases and 3 bases, with 14 bases remaining between them. Germline CDR1 and CDR2: LNHDA and SQIVND (reference sequence). The CDR3 is 13 residues long. CDR3 sequence: CASENGVDTEAFF. CDR3 nucleotide sequence: TGTGCCAGCGAAAACGGGGTTGACACTGAAGCTTTCTTT.

This clonotype was seen a handful of times. V and J are TRBV7-3 and TRBJ2-1; TRBD2 matches at 14 bases. This CDR3 is built from 20 residues. Germline lookup yields CDR1 SGHTA and CDR2 FQGTGA. After removal of 5 bases from V and 2 bases from J, the junction contained 14 bases not matched to a gene. CDR3 nucleotide sequence: TGTGCCAGCAGCCCTCTTAGACTAGCGGGAGGGGGAAGACCCTACAATGAGCAGTTCTTC. This sequence encodes CASSPLRLAGGGRPYNEQFF.

This clonotype was seen only a few times. This sequence joins TRBV6-1 and TRBJ1-6, with D perhaps TRBD1 (6 bases). Trimming pared 6 bases from V and 10 bases from J, leaving 13 bases between. This CDR3 region has 13 residues. CDR1 is MNHNS and CDR2 is SASEGT in the germline V gene. The CDR3 spells CASRGGRESPLHF. In nucleotides, the CDR3 is TGTGCCAGCAGAGGGGGAAGGGAGTCACCCCTCCACTTT.

This chain joins TRBV12-3 or TRBV12-4 and TRBJ2-3; 11 bases align to TRBD2. This CDR3 region has 16 residues. V shed 5 bases and J 1 base; nucleotides not matched to a gene: 5. The CDR3 coding sequence is TGTGCCAGCAGTAACTTAGCGGGGGGGGGCACAGATACGCAGTATTTT. Protein: CASSNLAGGGTDTQYF.

This clonotype was observed at least ten times. The chain couples TRBV20-1 to TRBJ2-3, with 9 bases aligning to TRBD2. Germline lookup yields CDR1 DFQATT and CDR2 SNEGSKA (reference sequence). There are 16 residues in the CDR3. V shed 0 bases and J 5 bases; nucleotides not matched to a gene: 9. The CDR3 coding sequence is TGCAGTGCTAGAGATTTGGTAGCGGGAGAGGTAGATACGCAGTATTTT. This translates into CSARDLVAGEVDTQYF.

On this clonotype itself: One end of the junction is discordant with germline, which a read error may explain. The rearrangement links TRBV4-3 to TRBJ2-5; 9 bases are shared with TRBD2. The CDR3 is 15 amino acids. CDR1 and CDR2 (germline): LGHNA, YSLEER. This CDR3 is CASSLRLAEEEAQYF. DNA of the CDR3: TGCGCCAGCAGCTTACGACTAGCGGAGGAAGAGGCCCAGTACTTC.

The rearrangement links TRBV10-3 to TRBJ2-5; 12 bases agree with TRBD1. V shed 3 bases and J 6 bases; nucleotides not matched to a gene: 5. The length of the CDR3 is 15 residues. Per the germline V gene, CDR1 is ENHRY and CDR2 is SYGVKD. The DNA of the CDR3 is TGTGCCATCAGTGACCCCGGGACAGGGGGCAAGACCCAGTACTTC. This encodes CAISDPGTGGKTQYF.

The chain joins TRBV18 to TRBJ2-7; the match to TRBD1 covers 9 bases. Trimming removed 6 bases from V and 6 bases from J; junction bases left unmatched: 9. Germline lookup yields CDR1 KGHSH and CDR2 LQKENI. There are 14 residues in the CDR3. The CDR3 DNA is TGTGCCAGCTCCCCAAGGGGGACAGGGTTCGAGCAGTACTTC. As protein: CASSPRGTGFEQYF.

At least ten counts were recorded for this clonotype. This rearrangement joins TRBV5-1 to TRBJ2-1; D may be TRBD1 or TRBD2 (5 bases each). The germline V gene encodes CDR1 SGHRS and CDR2 YFSETQ. Deletions cut 2 bases from V and 7 bases from J, with 19 bases between. The CDR3 is made up of 16 amino acids. The CDR3: CASSFSGTQVGNEQFF. CDR3 nucleotides: TGCGCCAGCAGCTTTTCCGGGACCCAAGTGGGAAATGAGCAGTTCTTC.

This clonotype was counted at least ten times. This chain links TRBV12-3 or TRBV12-4 with TRBJ2-3; 7 nucleotides agree with TRBD1. This CDR3 contains 15 residues. The V gene end was trimmed by 7 bases and the J gene end by 0 bases; junction bases not matched to a gene: 7. The CDR3 is CASTNDRASTDTQYF. The CDR3 DNA reads as TGTGCCAGCACTAACGACAGGGCAAGCACAGATACGCAGTATTTT.